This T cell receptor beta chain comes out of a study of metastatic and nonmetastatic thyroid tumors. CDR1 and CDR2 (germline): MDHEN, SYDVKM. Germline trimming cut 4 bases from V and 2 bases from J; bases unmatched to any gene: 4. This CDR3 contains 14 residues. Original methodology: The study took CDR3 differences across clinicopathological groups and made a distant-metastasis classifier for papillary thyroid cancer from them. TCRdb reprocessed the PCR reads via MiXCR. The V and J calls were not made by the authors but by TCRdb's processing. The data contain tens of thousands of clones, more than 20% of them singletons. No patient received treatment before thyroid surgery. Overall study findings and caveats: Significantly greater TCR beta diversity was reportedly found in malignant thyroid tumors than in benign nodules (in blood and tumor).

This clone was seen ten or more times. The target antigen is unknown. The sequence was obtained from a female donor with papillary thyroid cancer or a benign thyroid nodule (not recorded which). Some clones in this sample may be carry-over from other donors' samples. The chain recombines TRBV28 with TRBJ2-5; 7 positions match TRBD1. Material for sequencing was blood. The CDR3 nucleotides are TGTGCCAGCAGTTGGGGGACAGCTCAAGAGACCCAGTACTTC. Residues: CASSWGTAQETQYF.